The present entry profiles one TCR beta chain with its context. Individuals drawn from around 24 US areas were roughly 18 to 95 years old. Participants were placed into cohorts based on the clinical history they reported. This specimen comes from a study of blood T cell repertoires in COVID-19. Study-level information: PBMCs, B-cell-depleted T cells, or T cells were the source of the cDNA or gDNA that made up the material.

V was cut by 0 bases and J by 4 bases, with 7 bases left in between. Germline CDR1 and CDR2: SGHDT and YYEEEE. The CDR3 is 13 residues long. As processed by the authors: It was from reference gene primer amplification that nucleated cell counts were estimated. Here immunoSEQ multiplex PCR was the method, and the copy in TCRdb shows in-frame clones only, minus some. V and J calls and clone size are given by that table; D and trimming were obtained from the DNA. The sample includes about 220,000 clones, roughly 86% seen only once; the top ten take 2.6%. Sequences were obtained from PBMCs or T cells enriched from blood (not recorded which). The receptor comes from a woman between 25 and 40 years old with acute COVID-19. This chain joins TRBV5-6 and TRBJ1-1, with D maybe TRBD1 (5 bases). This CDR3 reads CASSLGGSTEAFF. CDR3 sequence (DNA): TGTGCCAGCAGCTTGGGGGGCAGCACTGAAGCTTTCTTT. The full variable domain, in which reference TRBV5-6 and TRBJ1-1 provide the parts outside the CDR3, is DAGVTQSPTHLIKTRGQQVTLRCSPKSGHDTVSWYQQALGQGPQFIFQYYEEEERQRGNFPDRFSGHQFPNYSSELNVNALLLGDSALYLCASSLGGSTEAFFGQGTRLTVV.